The 3 T cell receptor beta chains reported below all come from one sample, sequenced in a study of shared clonotypes between healthy human individuals. The naive CD8 subset, CD45RO-negative cells positively selected for CCR7, excluded terminally differentiated effector memory CD45RA+ cells. The protocol was immunoSEQ multiplex PCR, while the TCRdb copy is restricted to in-frame clones and leaves out a portion. The sample yields 1.5 million to 2.5 million clones, approximately 95% seen once. Sequencing was done on a sample of naive CD8+ T cells sorted from blood. These receptors were taken from a man aged 18 to 29 in good health.

The V and J genes are TRBV10-2 and TRBJ2-5; no clear D. The DNA end is more similar to TRBJ2-7, so the J call may be wrong. Germline values: CDR1 WSHSY, CDR2 SAAADI. The CDR3 is 14 residues long. CDR3 nucleotides: TGCGCCAGCAGTGAAACGACGCTGGACCACGAGCAGTACTTC. Its translation: CASSETTLDHEQYF.

This clone was seen just once. The chain carries TRBV30 and TRBJ1-4, with 8 bases matching TRBD1. Germline CDR1 reads GTSNPN; CDR2 reads SVGIG (reference sequence). Germline trimming cut 2 bases from V and 6 bases from J; bases unmatched to any gene: 8. The CDR3 consists of 15 residues. DNA of the CDR3: TGTGCCTGGAGTCTACCCGGGACAGGATATGAAAAACTGTTTTTT. Translated, it gives CAWSLPGTGYEKLFF.

The chain employs TRBV9 and TRBJ2-7; a possible D gene is TRBD2 (5 bases). The ends were cut back, 0 bases at V and 4 bases at J, with 14 bases in the middle. Germline assignment: CDR1 SGDLS and CDR2 YYNGEE. The CDR3 runs to 15 residues. In nucleotides, the CDR3 is TGTGCCAGCAGCGTAGGCGGAGGTATTGAGTACGAGCAGTACTTC. Its translation is CASSVGGGIEYEQYF. Full variable domain (missing parts from reference TRBV9 and TRBJ2-7): DSGVTQTPKHLITATGQRVTLRCSPRSGDLSVYWYQQSLDQGLQFLIQYYNGEERAKGNILERFSAQQFPDLHSELNLSSLELGDSALYFCASSVGGGIEYEQYFGPGTRLTVT.